These 26 T cell receptor beta chains were all obtained from the same sample, sequenced in a study of post-analysis software for immune sequencing data. Findings and limits, study-wide: The five TRBV segments detected at higher frequency in patients than in controls included TRBV5-6, TRBV5-1 and TRBV20-1.

TCR beta libraries were prepared from cDNA with unique molecular identifiers. TCRdb recomputed calls from the PCR reads with MiXCR, one row per CDR3 protein. The sample has 700,000 to 900,000 distinct CDR3 sequences, 35% to 55% seen once. These TCRs' antigens remain unknown. Sequencing input: blood. The source is a girl aged 10 to 17 with multiple sclerosis.

There are a few counts of this clonotype. This chain links TRBV5-6 with TRBJ2-7; D possibly corresponds to TRBD1 (5 bases). V was trimmed by 2 bases and J by 3 bases, leaving 9 bases between them. This CDR3 spans 13 amino acids. CDR1 and CDR2 from the germline V gene are SGHDT and YYEEEE. Here the CDR3 reads CASSLGVYYEQYF. In DNA form, the CDR3 reads TGTGCCAGCAGCTTAGGGGTTTACTACGAGCAGTACTTC.

This clonotype was seen a handful of times. The chain joins TRBV19 to TRBJ2-7, with 10 bases that match TRBD1. The CDR3 length is 13 residues. Germline V CDR1 and CDR2: LNHDA, SQIVND (reference sequence). Trimming at V came to 9 bases and at J to 3 bases, leaving 5 bases not matched to a gene. CDR3 nucleotides: TGTGCCAGCCGGGACAGGGGATACTACGAGCAGTACTTC. Its translation: CASRDRGYYEQYF. Looking up the rest from reference TRBV19 and TRBJ2-7 gives the full variable domain: DGGITQSPKYLFRKEGQNVTLSCEQNLNHDAMYWYRQDPGQGLRLIYYSQIVNDFQKGDIAEGYSVSREKKESFPLTVTSAQKNPTAFYLCASRDRGYYEQYFGPGTRLTVT.

This chain links TRBV12-3 or TRBV12-4 with TRBJ1-1; D is undetermined. The CDR3 length is 14 residues. V lost 2 bases, J lost 0 bases, and 7 bases lay in between. CDR3 protein: CASSLIAMNTEAFF. The CDR3 DNA reads as TGTGCCAGCAGTTTAATCGCAATGAACACTGAAGCTTTCTTT.

The chain carries TRBV10-3 and TRBJ2-7; 7 positions agree with TRBD2. In germline, CDR1 is ENHRY, CDR2 SYGVKD. V trimming: 9 bases; J trimming: 2 bases; junction bases outside the gene matches: 16. The CDR3 totals 16 residues. CDR3 loop: CAMSTSWASGTYEQYF. The CDR3 coding sequence is TGTGCCATGAGCACATCATGGGCTAGCGGAACCTACGAGCAGTACTTC.

This clonotype appeared a few times. The chain carries TRBV9 and TRBJ1-2, with 7 bases aligning to TRBD1. The CDR3 sequence is 17 residues long. The J segment lost 0 bases and the V segment lost 2 bases, leaving 10 bases of the junction unmatched. Per the germline V gene, CDR1 is SGDLS and CDR2 is YYNGEE. CDR3: CASSVHRDSRANYGYTF. CDR3 coding DNA: TGTGCCAGCAGCGTCCACCGGGACAGCCGAGCTAACTATGGCTACACCTTC. The complete variable domain, with remaining parts taken from reference TRBV9 and TRBJ1-2, reads DSGVTQTPKHLITATGQRVTLRCSPRSGDLSVYWYQQSLDQGLQFLIQYYNGEERAKGNILERFSAQQFPDLHSELNLSSLELGDSALYFCASSVHRDSRANYGYTFGSGTRLTVV.

This sequence joins TRBV5-1 and TRBJ2-3; D uncertain. Germline V gene lookup returns CDR1 SGHRS and CDR2 YFSETQ. This CDR3 spans 15 amino acids. V was clipped by 0 bases and J by 0 bases, with 8 bases between them. The CDR3 sequence: CASSLEQKSTDTQYF. CDR3 bases: TGCGCCAGCAGCTTGGAGCAGAAAAGCACAGATACGCAGTATTTT.

The J gene is TRBJ2-1, the V gene TRBV6-1; possible D gene TRBD2, 6 bases. This CDR3 spans 18 amino acids. V was shortened by 5 bases and J by 7 bases, with 27 bases between the two germline ends. Germline CDR1 and CDR2: MNHNS and SASEGT. CDR3 nucleotide sequence: TGTGCCAGCAGTCGACCCTGGGGGATAACGGGAGATCAGAATGAGCAGTTCTTC. It is translated as CASSRPWGITGDQNEQFF.

The V call is TRBV29-1, the J call TRBJ1-2; possible D gene TRBD1, 6 bases. V was cut by 4 bases and J by 8 bases, with 23 bases left in between. In germline, CDR1 is SQVTM, CDR2 ANQGSEA. This CDR3 is built from 15 residues. CDR3 in DNA: TGCAGCGTTGTTTTAGGCAGGGGCGCGGTGGGCGGCTACACCTTC. It translates to CSVVLGRGAVGGYTF.

V and J are TRBV4-2 and TRBJ1-5; the match to TRBD1 covers 10 bases. Germline CDR1 and CDR2: LGHNA and YNFKEQ. After removal of 0 bases from V and 6 bases from J, the junction contained 11 bases not matched to a gene. This CDR3 is built from 18 residues. The CDR3 sequence is CASSQEGGGTGVRQPQHF. The DNA of the CDR3 is TGTGCCAGCAGCCAAGAAGGTGGGGGGACAGGGGTCCGTCAGCCCCAGCATTTT.

The chain carries TRBV2 and TRBJ2-4, with D perhaps TRBD1 or TRBD2 (5 bases each). The V end lost 6 bases, the J end lost 13 bases, and 19 bases lay between the germline ends. The CDR3 contains 13 residues. Germline V CDR1 and CDR2: SNHLY, FYNNEI. The CDR3 region has the DNA TGTGCCAGCAGGGACGGGGCGGTCGAGGAGCAGTACTTC. This gives the protein CASRDGAVEEQYF. The variable domain in full, with the rest retrieved from reference TRBV2 and TRBJ2-4, is EPEVTQTPSHQVTQMGQEVILRCVPISNHLYFYWYRQILGQKVEFLVSFYNNEISEKSEIFDDQFSVERPDGSNFTLKIRSTKLEDSAMYFCASRDGAVEEQYFGAGTRLSVL.

J is TRBJ2-7 and V is TRBV10-1; tentatively, D is TRBD1 (6 bases). V was pared by 0 bases and J by 4 bases, with 13 bases between. Germline CDR1 WNHNN, CDR2 SYGVQD (reference sequence). The CDR3 consists of 15 residues. CDR3 region: CASSESQGSIYEQYF. The CDR3 DNA reads as TGCGCCAGCAGTGAGTCTCAGGGGTCGATTTACGAGCAGTACTTC.

This clonotype was counted only a few times. The rearrangement links TRBV7-3 to TRBJ2-3; 7 bases are a match to TRBD2. This CDR3 is 15 amino acids long. CDR1 and CDR2 (germline): SGHTA, FQGTGA. J was trimmed by 4 bases and V by 0 bases; bases with no gene match: 4. CDR3 DNA: TGTGCCAGCAGCTTAACGGGAGGGCCTGCAGATACGCAGTATTTT. It translates to CASSLTGGPADTQYF. The full variable domain, its missing parts supplied by reference TRBV7-3 and TRBJ2-3, is GAGVSQTPSNKVTEKGKYVELRCDPISGHTALYWYRQSLGQGPEFLIYFQGTGAADDSGLPNDRFFAVRPEGSVSTLKIQRTERGDSAVYLCASSLTGGPADTQYFGPGTRLTVL.

This clonotype was observed a single time. The rearrangement uses TRBV7-9 and TRBJ2-1; TRBD1 matches at 9 bases. This CDR3 comprises 11 residues. The junction had 5 bases not matched to a gene; V was cut back by 5 bases and J by 15 bases. Germline V gene data show CDR1 as SEHNR and CDR2 as FQNEAQ (reference sequence). The CDR3 DNA is TGTGCCAGCAGCCTAGGGACAGGGATGTTCTTC. This encodes CASSLGTGMFF.

The gene calls are TRBV7-8 and TRBJ2-5; TRBD2 agrees at 10 bases. This CDR3 has 15 residues. The V gene end was trimmed by 4 bases and the J gene end by 5 bases; junction bases not matched to a gene: 7. Germline CDR1 is SGHVS and CDR2 is FQNEAQ. The CDR3 nucleotides are TGTGCCAGCAGCTCCCCTAGCGGGGGCCGGGAGACCCAGTACTTC. It is translated as CASSSPSGGRETQYF.

This clonotype was picked up a small number of times. The chain has TRBV20-1 and TRBJ2-5, with 9 bases aligning to TRBD1. Germline V gene sequence: CDR1 DFQATT, CDR2 SNEGSKA (reference sequence). CDR3 length: 17 amino acids. With V trimmed by 4 bases and J by 4 bases, 16 bases remained unmatched. CDR3 protein: CSAMPQGAWRVAETQYF. CDR3 DNA sequence: TGCAGTGCTATGCCACAGGGGGCATGGCGGGTTGCAGAGACCCAGTACTTC.

V gene TRBV6-2 or TRBV6-3 combines with J gene TRBJ2-2; the D gene is possibly TRBD2 (5 bases). The germline V gene encodes CDR1 MNHEY and CDR2 SVGEGT. The CDR3 is 14 amino acids. V lost 0 bases to trimming and J lost 4 bases, with 6 bases between them. CDR3 coding DNA: TGTGCCAGCAGTTACTCAGGGAGCACCGGGGAGCTGTTTTTT. This codes for CASSYSGSTGELFF.

This clonotype has a handful of counts. The chain joins TRBV20-1 to TRBJ2-3, with TRBD1 matching over 7 bases. There are 13 residues in the CDR3. Looked up from germline, CDR1 is DFQATT and CDR2 is SNEGSKA (reference sequence). V gave up 4 bases and J gave up 2 bases; unmatched junction bases: 3. CDR3 region: CSANKGATDTQYF. Written as DNA, the CDR3 is TGCAGTGCTAACAAGGGGGCCACAGATACGCAGTATTTT.

Regarding this clonotype: A much larger clone differs by one base, so this may be a read error. The chain is built from TRBV12-3 or TRBV12-4 and TRBJ2-6; no clear D gene. This CDR3 is 15 amino acids long. CDR3 DNA: TGTGCCAGCAGTTTAGGGGCCTCTAGGGCCAACGTCCTGACTTTC. This encodes CASSLGASRANVLTF.

The table lists this clonotype with a few counts. J is TRBJ2-7 and V is TRBV5-6; 9 bases map to TRBD2. The CDR3 spans 17 residues. The V gene end was trimmed by 0 bases and the J gene end by 1 base; junction bases not matched to a gene: 8. Germline CDR1 is SGHDT and CDR2 is YYEEEE. CDR3 sequence reads: CASSLGLAGPLSYEQYF. The CDR3 nucleotides are TGTGCCAGCAGCTTGGGGCTAGCGGGACCGCTTTCCTACGAGCAGTACTTC.

The genes are TRBV29-1 and TRBJ2-1; 10 bases fit TRBD2. The CDR3 totals 16 residues. J lost 6 bases, V lost 6 bases, and 14 bases had no gene match. Germline lookup yields CDR1 SQVTM and CDR2 ANQGSEA. CDR3 loop: CSVYPSGSGGVNEQFF. CDR3 DNA: TGCAGCGTCTATCCTAGCGGGAGTGGAGGTGTCAATGAGCAGTTCTTC.

This clonotype was detected only a few times. The J gene is TRBJ2-7, the V gene TRBV10-3; 7 bases are a match to TRBD2. Looked up from germline, CDR1 is ENHRY and CDR2 is SYGVKD. This CDR3 spans 14 amino acids. Trimming took 2 bases from V and 6 from J; bases not matched to a gene: 7. CDR3 nucleotides: TGTGCCATCAGTGAGACTGCGGGAGCTGTCGAGCAGTACTTC. This codes for CAISETAGAVEQYF.

This clonotype was picked up a small number of times. The chain couples TRBV28 to TRBJ1-6; TRBD1 might be the D (5 bases). Germline-derived CDR1 and CDR2 are MDHEN and SYDVKM. V lost 7 bases, J lost 2 bases, and 15 bases lay in between. This CDR3 spans 16 amino acids. This CDR3 is CASTMMGRPYNSPLHF. The CDR3 nucleotides are TGTGCCAGCACCATGATGGGACGGCCCTATAATTCACCCCTCCACTTT.

The chain has TRBV20-1 and TRBJ1-1; D call uncertain. Trimming took off 0 bases at V and 8 bases at J, with 13 bases between the two ends. The CDR3 totals 13 residues. Germline values: CDR1 DFQATT, CDR2 SNEGSKA (reference sequence). The CDR3 here is CSARDTDLLEAFF. DNA of the CDR3: TGCAGTGCTAGAGATACGGACCTACTCGAAGCTTTCTTT.

A few counts support this clonotype. The chain links TRBV20-1 to TRBJ2-1; 9 bases agree with TRBD1. With 3 bases clipped from V and 4 bases from J, the junction kept 1 base outside the gene matches. In germline, CDR1 is DFQATT, CDR2 SNEGSKA (reference sequence). There are 13 residues in the CDR3. CDR3 sequence reads: CSARTGGYNEQFF. DNA for the CDR3: TGCAGTGCTAGGACAGGGGGATACAATGAGCAGTTCTTC.

This clonotype was counted only a few times. The CDR3 spells CSASGRGATGGETQYF. CDR3 bases: TGCAGTGCTAGTGGCCGGGGAGCGACAGGCGGGGAGACCCAGTACTTC. The chain is built from TRBV20-1 and TRBJ2-5, with a possible D match to TRBD1 (6 bases). The V and J ends lost 3 bases and 5 bases respectively, with 22 bases between them. The CDR3 is 16 amino acids. Germline V gene sequence: CDR1 DFQATT, CDR2 SNEGSKA (reference sequence).

This clonotype was seen a handful of times. The chain carries TRBV7-2 and TRBJ2-7; D is unclear. With 0 bases removed from V and 5 bases from J, the gap between germline ends came to 11 bases. CDR1 SGHTA and CDR2 FQGNSA come from the germline V gene. There are 14 residues in the CDR3. In DNA form, the CDR3 reads TGTGCCAGCAGCTTAGCAGGGCCTGATAACGAGCAGTACTTC. Its protein is CASSLAGPDNEQYF. The variable domain in full, completed from reference TRBV7-2 and TRBJ2-7, reads GAGVSQSPSNKVTEKGKDVELRCDPISGHTALYWYRQSLGQGLEFLIYFQGNSAPDKSGLPSDRFSAERTGGSVSTLTIQRTQQEDSAVYLCASSLAGPDNEQYFGPGTRLTVT.